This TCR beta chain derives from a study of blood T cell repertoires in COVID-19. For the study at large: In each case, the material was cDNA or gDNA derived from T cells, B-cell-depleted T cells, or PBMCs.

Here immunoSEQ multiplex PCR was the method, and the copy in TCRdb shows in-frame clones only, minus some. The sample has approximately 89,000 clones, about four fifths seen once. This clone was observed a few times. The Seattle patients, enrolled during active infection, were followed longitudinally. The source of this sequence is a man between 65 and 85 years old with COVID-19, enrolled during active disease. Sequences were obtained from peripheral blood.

The DNA of the CDR3 is TGTGCCAGCAGCTTGGCTTATACAGGGCCGAACACTGAAGCTTTCTTT. Translating it yields CASSLAYTGPNTEAFF. The chain is built from TRBV5-4 and TRBJ1-1; D perhaps matches TRBD1 (6 bases). Germline V gene sequence: CDR1 SGHNT, CDR2 YYREEE (reference sequence). This CDR3 is built from 16 residues. Trimming cost V 0 bases and J 1 base, with 13 bases left between them. Drawing the rest from reference TRBV5-4 and TRBJ1-1, the complete variable domain is ETGVTQSPTHLIKTRGQQVTLRCSSQSGHNTVSWYQQALGQGPQFIFQYYREEENGRGNFPPRFSGLQFPNYSSELNVNALELDDSALYLCASSLAYTGPNTEAFFGQGTRLTVV.